Detailed here is one T cell receptor (beta chain). The data derive from a study of blood T cell repertoires in COVID-19. This table comes from immunoSEQ multiplex PCR, and its TCRdb copy is limited to in-frame clones, with some not included. This sample has 250,000 to 350,000 clones, with roughly 90% found just once. The CDR3 consists of 15 residues. The V gene end was trimmed by 2 bases and the J gene end by 5 bases; junction bases not matched to a gene: 4. Per the germline V gene, CDR1 is SNHLY and CDR2 is FYNNEI. The specimen sequenced was peripheral blood. The chain uses TRBV2 and TRBJ2-3; TRBD2 matches 10 bases. The TCR comes from a woman in her 40s who had recovered from COVID-19. CDR3 DNA: TGTGCCAGCAGTGAACTAGCGGGAGACCTAGATACGCAGTATTTT. Amino acids: CASSELAGDLDTQYF.